These 27 T cell receptor beta chains were sequenced from one sample in a study of a mutant IDH1 vaccine in newly diagnosed glioma. Stated time point: week 47, end of study. A single vaccine dose contained 300 ug of mutant IDH1 20-mer peptide, and topical imiquimod was used with it. For these TCRs, the target antigens are not known. Sequencing used immunoSEQ multiplex PCR; TCRdb keeps in-frame clones, though not all of them. Of about 34,000 clones listed, around nine tenths were seen once; the top ten hold 12%. This specimen consisted of PBMCs, obtained from a glioma patient whose treatment included an IDH1 peptide vaccine. Receptor source: a woman aged 25 to 39 with glioma.

V is TRBV9 and J is TRBJ2-7; 9 bases line up with TRBD1. The trim removed 3 bases at V and 3 bases at J, leaving 1 base unmatched. CDR3 size: 13 residues. Germline V gives CDR1 SGDLS, CDR2 YYNGEE. The CDR3 DNA reads TGTGCCAGCAGCGGGGGACAGGGCTACGAGCAGTACTTC. Residues: CASSGGQGYEQYF.

This clone showed up just once. This sequence joins TRBV7-9 and TRBJ1-1, with TRBD1 matching over 8 bases. Germline CDR1 reads SEHNR; CDR2 reads FQNEAQ (reference sequence). The V and J ends lost 5 bases and 2 bases, in that order; junction bases with no gene match: 16. CDR3 size: 18 residues. The CDR3 coding sequence is TGTGCCAGCAGCCCGGCAGGGGGCCCTTTGGGTATAAACACTGAAGCTTTCTTT. Translated, it gives CASSPAGGPLGINTEAFF.

The rearrangement uses TRBV6-5 and TRBJ1-2; D is undetermined. The CDR3 is made up of 15 amino acids. CDR1 and CDR2 from the germline V gene are MNHEY and SVGAGI. V lost 4 bases to trimming and J lost 2 bases, with 14 bases between them. The CDR3 DNA reads TGTGCCAGCAGTTCCCTAACCGGCAGAAACTATGGCTACACCTTC. Encoded protein: CASSSLTGRNYGYTF.

This rearrangement joins TRBV9 to TRBJ2-1; unclear D gene. The V and J ends lost 2 bases and 10 bases respectively, with 16 bases between them. The CDR3 contains 14 residues. Per germline, CDR1 SGDLS and CDR2 YYNGEE. CDR3 sequence (DNA): TGTGCCAGCAGCGTCGGCGGCACCAGCAGGGAGCAGTTCTTC. This translates into CASSVGGTSREQFF.

This clone showed up just once. The chain links TRBV9 to TRBJ1-5; D is unclear. From germline, CDR1 is SGDLS and CDR2 YYNGEE. Trimming cost V 4 bases and J 9 bases, with 11 bases left between them. The length of the CDR3 is 12 residues. CDR3 residues: CASSTPSGPQHF. DNA for the CDR3: TGTGCCAGCAGCACCCCTTCGGGGCCCCAGCATTTT.

This clone was detected only once. The gene calls are TRBV6-1 and TRBJ1-2; perhaps TRBD1 as D (5 bases). The CDR3 covers 13 residues. V was trimmed by 9 bases and J by 4 bases, leaving 15 bases between them. Germline V gives CDR1 MNHNS, CDR2 SASEGT. The CDR3 DNA reads as TGTGCCAGTTCTATGACAGACACCTATGGCTACACCTTC. Translating gives CASSMTDTYGYTF.

This clone occurred a few times. This chain uses TRBV14 with TRBJ2-2; D is perhaps TRBD1 or TRBD2 (6 bases each). This CDR3 is built from 16 residues. Germline lookup yields CDR1 SGHDN and CDR2 FVKESK. V lost 0 bases and J lost 5, with 13 bases in between. CDR3 sequence (DNA): TGTGCCAGCAGCCAAGATCGGGGGCTGGGGACCGGGGAGCTGTTTTTT. It yields the protein CASSQDRGLGTGELFF.

V is TRBV14 and J is TRBJ2-1; 8 bases are a match to TRBD2. CDR3 length equals 15 residues. Per the germline V gene, CDR1 is SGHDN and CDR2 is FVKESK. V lost 0 bases to trimming and J lost 8 bases; unmatched junction nucleotides: 6. CDR3 in amino acids: CASSQDAGGADEQFF. The CDR3 DNA sequence: TGTGCCAGCAGCCAAGATGCCGGGGGGGCCGATGAGCAGTTCTTC.

This clone has a single count. The chain is built from TRBV2 and TRBJ2-7; 13 bases are a match to TRBD2. Germline V gives CDR1 SNHLY, CDR2 FYNNEI. This CDR3 spans 16 amino acids. With 2 bases clipped from V and 4 bases from J, the junction kept 5 bases outside the gene matches. Here the CDR3 reads CASSEPWTSGGYEQYF. CDR3 sequence (DNA): TGTGCCAGCAGTGAACCCTGGACTAGCGGGGGTTACGAGCAGTACTTC. The full variable domain, completed using reference TRBV2 and TRBJ2-7, is EPEVTQTPSHQVTQMGQEVILRCVPISNHLYFYWYRQILGQKVEFLVSFYNNEISEKSEIFDDQFSVERPDGSNFTLKIRSTKLEDSAMYFCASSEPWTSGGYEQYFGPGTRLTVT.

V and J are TRBV5-1 and TRBJ2-7; 8 nucleotides match TRBD1. V trimming: 0 bases; J trimming: 2 bases; junction bases outside the gene matches: 4. CDR1 and CDR2 from the germline V gene are SGHRS and YFSETQ. This CDR3 has 15 amino acids. The CDR3 sequence is CASSLGGTGAYEQYF. CDR3 sequence (DNA): TGCGCCAGCAGCTTGGGAGGGACAGGAGCCTACGAGCAGTACTTC.

The chain recombines TRBV4-3 with TRBJ2-2, with D maybe TRBD1 (6 bases). CDR1 LGHNA and CDR2 YSLEER come from the germline V gene. Trimming cost V 4 bases and J 0 bases, with 15 bases left between them. This CDR3 spans 17 amino acids. The DNA of the CDR3 is TGCGCCAGCAGCCGCAAGGGATCAGGGGCGAACACCGGGGAGCTGTTTTTT. Encoded protein: CASSRKGSGANTGELFF.

The V gene is TRBV6-1, the J gene TRBJ1-5; 9 positions match TRBD1. The CDR3 totals 14 residues. Germline CDR1 is MNHNS and CDR2 is SASEGT. V was pared by 4 bases and J by 6 bases, with 4 bases of the junction left unmatched. CDR3 amino acids: CASSGGQGRQPQHF. The CDR3 DNA is TGTGCCAGCAGTGGGGGACAGGGCCGTCAGCCCCAGCATTTT.

In this sample, this clone is medium-sized. V gene TRBV19 combines with J gene TRBJ1-2; the D gene is possibly TRBD1 (6 bases). Germline assignment: CDR1 LNHDA and CDR2 SQIVND (reference sequence). Trimming pared 6 bases from V and 4 bases from J, leaving 18 bases between. The CDR3 loop spans 15 amino acids. The CDR3 here is CASRELLGGAYGYTF. DNA of the CDR3: TGTGCCAGTAGAGAACTTCTTGGGGGGGCCTATGGCTACACCTTC.

This sequence joins TRBV7-8 and TRBJ1-2, with D possibly TRBD1 on 5 matching bases. Germline-derived CDR1 and CDR2 are SGHVS and FQNEAQ. V gave up 1 base and J gave up 7 bases, with 10 bases separating them. This CDR3 is built from 13 residues. CDR3 residues: CASSLEGPPGYTF. CDR3 bases: TGTGCCAGCAGCTTAGAGGGACCTCCTGGCTACACCTTC.

The chain recombines TRBV5-6 with TRBJ2-7, with no clear D. The CDR3 spans 12 residues. The germline V gene encodes CDR1 SGHDT and CDR2 YYEEEE. The V and J ends lost 0 bases and 3 bases respectively, with 4 bases between them. The CDR3 spells CASSLGGYEQYF. Here the CDR3 DNA reads TGTGCCAGCAGCTTGGGGGGCTACGAGCAGTACTTC.

Of note for this clone: A read error may account for a junction end that differs from germline. The genes are TRBV7-7 and TRBJ1-1; TRBD1 matches 8 bases. Looked up from germline, CDR1 is SSHAT and CDR2 is FNYEAQ (reference sequence). The CDR3 covers 16 residues. CDR3 nucleotide sequence: TGTGCTAGCAGCCCCTACGACAGGGGCGTGAACACTGAAGCTTTCTTT. Amino acid sequence: CASSPYDRGVNTEAFF.

V gene TRBV5-5 combines with J gene TRBJ2-1; weak D call: TRBD1 (5 bases). This CDR3 is built from 15 residues. Looked up from germline, CDR1 is SGHKS and CDR2 is YYEKEE (reference sequence). Trimming took off 6 bases at V and 4 bases at J, with 17 bases between the two ends. CDR3 protein: CASTITQTDYNEQFF. For the CDR3, the DNA is TGTGCCAGCACGATAACCCAGACAGATTACAATGAGCAGTTCTTC.

V gene TRBV4-1 combines with J gene TRBJ2-1; the match to TRBD1 covers 7 bases. Germline V CDR1 and CDR2: MGHRA, YSYEKL. The junction had 12 bases not matched to a gene; V was cut back by 7 bases and J by 6 bases. The CDR3 is 15 residues long. The CDR3: CASTQRGGLGNEQFF. The DNA for the CDR3 is TGCGCCAGCACCCAGCGAGGGGGCTTGGGCAATGAGCAGTTCTTC.

This clone was counted a single time. This sequence joins TRBV30 and TRBJ1-2, with D perhaps TRBD1 (5 bases). CDR3 size: 11 residues. The V and J ends lost 4 bases and 8 bases respectively, with 11 bases between them. Germline V gives CDR1 GTSNPN, CDR2 SVGIG (reference sequence). The CDR3 region is CAWTRGGGYTF. The DNA for the CDR3 is TGTGCCTGGACAAGGGGCGGAGGCTACACCTTC.

This chain connects TRBV6-5 to TRBJ1-1; the D gene is possibly TRBD1 (6 bases). The CDR3 covers 13 residues. Germline V gene data show CDR1 as MNHEY and CDR2 as SVGAGI. Between the trimmed V and J ends, which lost 8 bases and 3 bases, there was a span of 13 bases. CDR3 in DNA: TGTGCCAGCGGGGGGGGGCGTTACACTGAAGCTTTCTTT. Its translation is CASGGGRYTEAFF.

The chain employs TRBV29-1 and TRBJ2-7, with D tentatively TRBD1 (6 bases). Germline CDR1 reads SQVTM; CDR2 reads ANQGSEA. The CDR3 has 18 residues. Trimming removed 1 base at V and 5 bases at J, with 27 bases between. In DNA form, the CDR3 reads TGCAGCGTTGAAGGCTGGGGCTGGTCAGGGACATGGAGAAACGAGCAGTACTTC. Protein product: CSVEGWGWSGTWRNEQYF.

This chain connects TRBV18 to TRBJ1-4; 8 bases fit TRBD1. The CDR3 totals 16 residues. The germline gives CDR1 KGHSH, CDR2 LQKENI. Trimming removed 8 bases from V and 8 bases from J; junction bases left unmatched: 16. CDR3 nucleotide sequence: TGTGCCAGCGCCCGACCTTGGACAGGGACTGGCGAAAAACTGTTTTTT. Translation gives CASARPWTGTGEKLFF. Combining the CDR3 with reference TRBV18 and TRBJ1-4 gives the whole variable domain NAGVMQNPRHLVRRRGQEARLRCSPMKGHSHVYWYRQLPEEGLKFMVYLQKENIIDESGMPKERFSAEFPKEGPSILRIQQVVRGDSAAYFCASARPWTGTGEKLFFGSGTQLSVL.

This chain joins TRBV5-4 and TRBJ2-2, with D possibly TRBD2 on 6 matching bases. CDR3 size: 15 residues. V was clipped by 3 bases and J by 7 bases, with 16 bases between them. Germline values: CDR1 SGHNT, CDR2 YYREEE (reference sequence). In nucleotides, the CDR3 is TGTGCCAGCAGCTCACAAATCGGTAGCGGCGGGGAGCTGTTTTTT. Its translation is CASSSQIGSGGELFF. Full variable domain (remainder filled in from reference TRBV5-4 and TRBJ2-2): ETGVTQSPTHLIKTRGQQVTLRCSSQSGHNTVSWYQQALGQGPQFIFQYYREEENGRGNFPPRFSGLQFPNYSSELNVNALELDDSALYLCASSSQIGSGGELFFGEGSRLTVL.

The gene calls are TRBV5-1 and TRBJ2-7; 9 nucleotides align to TRBD1. Germline CDR1 and CDR2: SGHRS and YFSETQ. The length of the CDR3 is 15 residues. The V gene end was trimmed by 4 bases and the J gene end by 0 bases; junction bases not matched to a gene: 5. CDR3 DNA: TGCGCCAGCAGCGGGGGACAGGGTGGCTCCTACGAGCAGTACTTC. Translating gives CASSGGQGGSYEQYF.

The V gene is TRBV2, the J gene TRBJ2-3; D gene unclear. V lost 2 bases and J lost 3, with 9 bases in between. Germline V gives CDR1 SNHLY, CDR2 FYNNEI. This CDR3 contains 14 residues. CDR3 coding DNA: TGTGCCAGCAGTGAAATTAAGGTGACAGATACGCAGTATTTT. Translating it yields CASSEIKVTDTQYF.

The gene calls are TRBV27 and TRBJ2-7, with D tentatively TRBD2 (7 bases). The CDR3 sequence is 15 residues long. Germline V gives CDR1 MNHEY, CDR2 SMNVEV (reference sequence). Between the trimmed V and J ends, which lost 7 bases and 4 bases, there was a span of 20 bases. CDR3 residues: CASTLYGGGRYEQYF. The CDR3 nucleotides read TGTGCCAGCACCCTTTACGGGGGCGGGAGATACGAGCAGTACTTC.

The chain uses TRBV5-4 and TRBJ2-1, with D perhaps being TRBD1 or TRBD2 (5 bases each). Germline CDR1 is SGHNT and CDR2 is YYREEE (reference sequence). V was pared by 3 bases and J by 1 base, with 11 bases between. The CDR3 totals 15 residues. CDR3 region: CASSSWDGSYNEQFF. The DNA for the CDR3 is TGTGCCAGCAGCTCCTGGGACGGATCCTACAATGAGCAGTTCTTC.